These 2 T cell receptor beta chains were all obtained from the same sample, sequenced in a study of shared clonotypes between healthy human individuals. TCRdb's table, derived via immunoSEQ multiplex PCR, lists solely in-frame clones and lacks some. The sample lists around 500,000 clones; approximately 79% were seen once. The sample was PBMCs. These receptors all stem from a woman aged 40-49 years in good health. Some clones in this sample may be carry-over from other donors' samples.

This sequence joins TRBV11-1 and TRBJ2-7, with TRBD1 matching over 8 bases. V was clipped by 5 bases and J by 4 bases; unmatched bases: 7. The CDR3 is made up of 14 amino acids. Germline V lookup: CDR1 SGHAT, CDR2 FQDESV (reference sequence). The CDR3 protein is CASSPQGGLYEQYF. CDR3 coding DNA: TGTGCCAGCAGCCCACAGGGGGGACTGTACGAGCAGTACTTC.

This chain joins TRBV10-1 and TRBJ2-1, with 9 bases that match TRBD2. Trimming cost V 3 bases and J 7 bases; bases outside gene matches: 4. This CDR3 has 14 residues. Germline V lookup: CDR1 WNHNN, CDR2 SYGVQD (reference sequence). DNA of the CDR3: TGCGCCAGCAGTGAAGTACTAGCGGGTAATGAGCAGTTCTTC. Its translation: CASSEVLAGNEQFF.